Following are 2 T cell receptor beta chains from one sample sequenced in a study of T cell responses to AZD1222 COVID-19 vaccine. Sequencing used immunoSEQ multiplex PCR; TCRdb keeps in-frame clones, though not all of them. The repertoire includes tens of thousands of clones, about 90% of them detected once, and over 7.5% sits in the top ten. Source: peripheral blood, taken on day 0 of AZD1222 vaccination. These receptors were collected from an adult in good health.

The chain recombines TRBV3-1 (or the pseudogene TRBV3-2) with TRBJ1-6; D perhaps matches TRBD1 (5 bases). The CDR3 is made up of 17 amino acids. The germline gives CDR1 LGHDT, CDR2 YNNKEL (reference sequence). V lost 0 bases and J lost 2, with 11 bases in between. CDR3 DNA: TGTGCCAGCAGCCAAGAGGGGCAGTCTACCTATAATTCACCCCTCCACTTT. It encodes CASSQEGQSTYNSPLHF.

The V gene is TRBV9, the J gene TRBJ1-1, with TRBD1 matching 7 bases. The CDR3 runs 14 residues. CDR1 and CDR2 from the germline V gene are SGDLS and YYNGEE. V trimming: 0 bases; J trimming: 6 bases; junction bases outside the gene matches: 5. The DNA of the CDR3 is TGTGCCAGCAGCGTAGCAGGGGGGGACCCTGAAGCTTTCTTT. Translating it yields CASSVAGGDPEAFF.